Sequencing of this TCR beta chain was carried out in a study of T cell repertoires in cytomegalovirus infection. The CDR3 contains 14 residues. Germline assignment: CDR1 DFQATT and CDR2 SNEGSKA (reference sequence). With 6 bases clipped from V and 5 bases from J, the junction kept 13 bases outside the gene matches. This clonotype was seen a few times. Its antigen is unknown. TCRdb re-analysed the reads in MiXCR, keeping a single row per CDR3 protein. The sample includes hundreds of thousands of distinct CDR3 sequences, 30% to 35% seen only once; the top ten take 15% to 20%. Specimen: cultured PBMCs, collected from culture after CMV antigen stimulation. The chain employs TRBV20-1 and TRBJ2-7; 7 nucleotides agree with TRBD2. The clonotype originates from a human donor in good health (CMV status not recorded). Some clones in this sample may be carry-over from other donors' samples. CDR3 protein: CSAARAGVGNEQYF. CDR3 in DNA: TGCAGTGCCGCAAGGGCGGGAGTCGGGAACGAGCAGTACTTC.